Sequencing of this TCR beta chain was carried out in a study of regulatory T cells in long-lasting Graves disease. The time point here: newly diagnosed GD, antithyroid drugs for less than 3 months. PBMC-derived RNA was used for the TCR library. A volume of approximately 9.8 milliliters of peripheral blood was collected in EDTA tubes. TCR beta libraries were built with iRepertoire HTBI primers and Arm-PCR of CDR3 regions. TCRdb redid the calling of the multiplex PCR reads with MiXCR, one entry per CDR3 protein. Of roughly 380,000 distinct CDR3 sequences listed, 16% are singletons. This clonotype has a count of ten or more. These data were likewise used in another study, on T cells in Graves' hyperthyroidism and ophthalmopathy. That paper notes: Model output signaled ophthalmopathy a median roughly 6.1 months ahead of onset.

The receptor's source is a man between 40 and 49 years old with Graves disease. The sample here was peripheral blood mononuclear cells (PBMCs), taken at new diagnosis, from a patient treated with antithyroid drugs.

Written as DNA, the CDR3 is TGCAGTGCTGGCGAAGAGACCCAGTACTTC. Protein: CSAGEETQYF. The J gene is TRBJ2-5, the V gene TRBV20-1, with D unresolved. Germline CDR1 is DFQATT and CDR2 is SNEGSKA (reference sequence). V lost 5 bases, J lost 3 bases, and 4 bases lay in between. The CDR3 runs to 10 residues.